The 23 T cell receptor beta chains below come from one sample, sequenced in a study of blood T cell repertoires in COVID-19. Clones were sequenced by immunoSEQ multiplex PCR, and TCRdb holds only the in-frame ones, with some missing. Of a few hundred thousand clones listed, 86% are singletons. Sequencing was done on a sample of peripheral blood. These receptors came from a man between 40 and 49 years old who had recovered from COVID-19.

This clone was observed a single time. V gene TRBV18 combines with J gene TRBJ1-5; possible D gene TRBD1, 6 bases. This CDR3 contains 16 residues. The V gene lost 2 bases and the J gene lost 4 bases, with 15 bases spanning the gap. CDR1 and CDR2 (germline): KGHSH, LQKENI. DNA for the CDR3: TGTGCCAGCTCACCAACGCAGGGTGGGACAAATCAGCCCCAGCATTTT. This codes for CASSPTQGGTNQPQHF.

The J gene is TRBJ2-1, the V gene TRBV10-3, with 11 bases fitting TRBD2. Germline CDR1 ENHRY, CDR2 SYGVKD. This CDR3 spans 17 amino acids. The ends lost 0 bases at V and 9 bases at J; junction bases unmatched: 10. The CDR3: CAISESGRSGRAFEQFF. The CDR3 DNA reads TGTGCCATCAGTGAGTCAGGTCGTAGCGGGAGGGCCTTTGAGCAGTTCTTC.

The rearrangement joins TRBV5-6 to TRBJ2-4; 9 nucleotides match TRBD2. This CDR3 is built from 15 residues. Germline CDR1 and CDR2: SGHDT and YYEEEE. Trimming took 4 bases from V and 4 from J; bases not matched to a gene: 6. CDR3 in DNA: TGTGCCAGCAGCATCCTAGCGGGGCCGAAAAACATTCAGTACTTC. Translation: CASSILAGPKNIQYF.

This clone came up once. The V gene is TRBV6-5, the J gene TRBJ1-2, with 7 bases aligning to TRBD1. Trimming removed 6 bases from V and 2 bases from J; junction bases left unmatched: 3. CDR1 MNHEY and CDR2 SVGAGI come from the germline V gene. The CDR3 has 13 residues. CDR3 in amino acids: CASRMTGNYGYTF. The CDR3 DNA reads as TGTGCCAGCAGAATGACAGGGAACTATGGCTACACCTTC.

The V gene is TRBV5-4, the J gene TRBJ1-1, with a tentative D call TRBD1 (6 bases). Trimming cost V 0 bases and J 0 bases, with 9 bases left between them. The length of the CDR3 is 15 residues. Per the germline V gene, CDR1 is SGHNT and CDR2 is YYREEE (reference sequence). CDR3 sequence: CASSLEGGMNTEAFF. The CDR3 nucleotides are TGTGCCAGCAGCTTGGAGGGGGGGATGAACACTGAAGCTTTCTTT.

This clone was counted a few times. The chain links TRBV28 to TRBJ1-5; TRBD1 might be the D (5 bases). Trimming stripped 7 bases from V and 8 bases from J, with 15 bases between. This CDR3 is 13 amino acids long. CDR1 MDHEN and CDR2 SYDVKM come from the germline V gene. This CDR3 is CASTPGGVEPQHF. The DNA of the CDR3 is TGTGCCAGCACCCCGGGGGGGGTTGAGCCCCAGCATTTT.

This clone was counted once. The rearrangement uses TRBV7-2 and TRBJ2-7; 10 bases match TRBD1. J gave up 4 bases and V 4 bases, and 10 bases lay outside the gene matches. CDR3 length equals 16 residues. The germline gives CDR1 SGHTA, CDR2 FQGNSA. This chain's CDR3 is CASSSRQGASRYEQYF. The CDR3, as DNA: TGTGCCAGCAGCTCACGACAGGGGGCTAGCCGGTACGAGCAGTACTTC.

The rearrangement links TRBV27 to TRBJ2-7, with D perhaps TRBD2 (5 bases). The CDR3 contains 15 residues. V was cut by 5 bases and J by 3 bases, with 17 bases left in between. From germline, CDR1 is MNHEY and CDR2 SMNVEV (reference sequence). The CDR3 bases are TGTGCCAGCAGTCCGTCGGGGTGGGGTCACTACGAGCAGTACTTC. Its translation: CASSPSGWGHYEQYF.

This chain uses TRBV6-6 with TRBJ2-7; D ambiguous. The CDR3 runs 14 residues. Trimming left V 6 bases short and J 0 bases short, with 12 bases between. Germline V CDR1 and CDR2: MNHNY, SVGAGI (reference sequence). CDR3 in amino acids: CASRTGRSSYEQYF. CDR3 in DNA: TGTGCCAGCAGAACTGGCCGGAGCTCCTACGAGCAGTACTTC.

The V gene is TRBV13, the J gene TRBJ2-3, with TRBD2 identical over 10 bases. There are 14 residues in the CDR3. Germline CDR1 and CDR2: PRHDT and FYEKMQ (reference sequence). The V gene end was trimmed by 5 bases and the J gene end by 5 bases; junction bases not matched to a gene: 4. CDR3 sequence reads: CASSGSGGGDTQYF. The CDR3, as DNA: TGTGCCAGCAGCGGCAGCGGGGGGGGAGATACGCAGTATTTT.

This clone has more than one count but fewer than ten. Other DNA sequences in this specimen translate into the identical CDR3. The gene calls are TRBV5-1 and TRBJ2-7; TRBD2 might be the D (5 bases). Deletions cut 0 bases from V and 7 bases from J, with 5 bases between. Germline V gene sequence: CDR1 SGHRS, CDR2 YFSETQ. This CDR3 contains 11 residues. This CDR3 is CASSLGGEQYF. The CDR3 DNA reads TGCGCCAGCAGCTTGGGAGGGGAGCAGTACTTC.

This clone was counted once. J is TRBJ1-4 and V is TRBV18; unclear D gene. V shed 3 bases and J shed 3 bases, with 8 bases lying between them. The CDR3 has 14 residues. Germline V gene lookup returns CDR1 KGHSH and CDR2 LQKENI. The CDR3 protein is CASSPPGSNEKLFF. CDR3 DNA sequence: TGTGCCAGCTCACCCCCCGGTTCTAATGAAAAACTGTTTTTT.

This clone was found once. V is TRBV6-6 and J is TRBJ2-1; possible D gene TRBD2, 5 bases. The CDR3 runs 14 residues. V lost 6 bases, J lost 4 bases, and 13 bases lay in between. Germline values: CDR1 MNHNY, CDR2 SVGAGI (reference sequence). CDR3 bases: TGTGCCAGCAGACCAGTACGGGATTACAATGAGCAGTTCTTC. Amino acids: CASRPVRDYNEQFF.

This chain links TRBV7-9 with TRBJ2-5, with D perhaps matching TRBD2 (5 bases). The V and J ends lost 0 bases and 0 bases respectively, with 11 bases between them. The CDR3 runs to 16 residues. The germline V gene has CDR1 SEHNR and CDR2 FQNEAQ (reference sequence). CDR3 sequence: CASSLAIRDYQETQYF. CDR3 nucleotides: TGTGCCAGCAGCTTAGCGATACGGGATTACCAAGAGACCCAGTACTTC.

The chain couples TRBV6-1 to TRBJ1-5; D is unresolved. This CDR3 has 14 amino acids. V lost 2 bases and J lost 13, with 18 bases in between. CDR1 and CDR2 from the germline V gene are MNHNS and SASEGT. The CDR3 spells CASSETLGRAGQHF. CDR3 bases: TGTGCCAGCAGTGAAACCCTAGGGAGGGCGGGGCAGCATTTT.

This chain links TRBV28 with TRBJ1-6, with D perhaps matching TRBD1 (5 bases). Looked up from germline, CDR1 is MDHEN and CDR2 is SYDVKM. V was shortened by 3 bases and J by 7 bases, with 13 bases between the two germline ends. The CDR3 runs to 15 residues. CDR3 residues: CASSLGGVQNSPLHF. The CDR3 nucleotides are TGTGCCAGCAGTTTGGGAGGGGTTCAAAATTCACCCCTCCACTTT.

The V and J genes are TRBV2 and TRBJ2-7; 10 bases are a match to TRBD2. The germline CDR1 and CDR2 sequences are SNHLY and FYNNEI. The V and J ends lost 1 base and 7 bases, in that order; junction bases with no gene match: 7. The CDR3 has 15 residues. The CDR3 reads CASSEGLAGAGEQYF. The CDR3 DNA sequence: TGTGCCAGCAGTGAAGGGCTAGCGGGAGCTGGGGAGCAGTACTTC.

V usage is TRBV4-1 and J usage is TRBJ2-5, with D perhaps TRBD2 (6 bases). Trimming removed 2 bases at V and 7 bases at J, with 20 bases between. Germline assignment: CDR1 MGHRA and CDR2 YSYEKL. The CDR3 has 16 residues. CDR3 DNA sequence: TGCGCCAGCAGCCAATCAATAGCGGCCCCGGCCGGGACCCAGTACTTC. Amino acid sequence: CASSQSIAAPAGTQYF.

The chain recombines TRBV7-2 with TRBJ2-5, with TRBD2 matching over 11 bases. Unmatched junction bases numbered 11, after V lost 1 base and J lost 7 bases. CDR1 and CDR2 from the germline V gene are SGHTA and FQGNSA. The CDR3 is 17 residues long. In DNA form, the CDR3 reads TGTGCCAGCAGCTTAGAGGCTAGCGGGAGGCCCCATGCGACCCAGTACTTC. Its translation is CASSLEASGRPHATQYF.

This clone was detected only once. The genes are TRBV6-4 and TRBJ2-5, with 10 nucleotides matching TRBD2. J was trimmed by 5 bases and V by 4 bases; bases with no gene match: 16. The CDR3 has 18 amino acids. Germline CDR1 is MRHNA and CDR2 is SNTAGT. Here the CDR3 reads CASSAPWISGGAGETQYF. CDR3 bases: TGTGCCAGCAGTGCCCCTTGGATAAGCGGGGGGGCAGGGGAGACCCAGTACTTC.

This clone was counted a single time. The V and J genes are TRBV5-1 and TRBJ2-7; TRBD1 is a possible D gene (6 bases). CDR1 SGHRS and CDR2 YFSETQ come from the germline V gene. V lost 0 bases, J lost 5 bases, and 15 bases lay in between. The CDR3 is 15 amino acids. As DNA, the CDR3 is TGCGCCAGCAGCTTGGCTGTACAGGGAAGGAACGAGCAGTACTTC. As protein: CASSLAVQGRNEQYF.

V is TRBV6-2 or TRBV6-3 and J is TRBJ2-2, with D possibly TRBD1 on 6 matching bases. In germline, CDR1 is MNHEY, CDR2 SVGEGT. V lost 2 bases, J lost 5 bases, and 12 bases lay in between. This CDR3 region has 15 residues. The CDR3 DNA follows: TGTGCCAGCAGTTACCCCGCCAGGGGAACCGGGGAGCTGTTTTTT. This translates into CASSYPARGTGELFF.

This rearrangement joins TRBV16 to TRBJ2-7, with unresolved D. This CDR3 has 14 residues. Trimming stripped 0 bases from V and 2 bases from J, with 8 bases between. Germline assignment: CDR1 KGHSY and CDR2 FQNENV. The CDR3 bases are TGTGCCAGCAGCCAATCGGGCCAGACCTACGAGCAGTACTTC. It translates to CASSQSGQTYEQYF.